This T cell receptor (beta chain) appears in the sequencing data of a study of glioma-infiltrating T cells. TCR alpha and beta CDR3 regions were amplified from RNA using iRepertoire nested multiplex PCR. TCRdb recomputed calls from the multiplex PCR reads with MiXCR, one row per CDR3 protein. This table holds some 160,000 distinct CDR3 sequences, around 45% found once. Per the germline V gene, CDR1 is MDHEN and CDR2 is SYDVKM. With V trimmed by 7 bases and J by 6 bases, 9 bases remained unmatched. This CDR3 has 14 amino acids. To note about this clonotype: A much bigger clone sits one base away, suggesting this may be a read error.

This TCR was sampled from a human donor with low-grade glioma or glioblastoma, undergoing nonglioma brain surgery, or in good health (not recorded which). Input material: glioma tissue, nonneoplastic brain tissue, or PBMCs (not recorded which). The J gene is TRBJ2-7, the V gene TRBV28; 10 nucleotides align to TRBD2. CDR3 amino acids: CASKAAGGPLEQYF. The CDR3 DNA is TGTGCCAGCAAAGCAGCGGGAGGGCCACTCGAGCAGTACTTC.